This T cell receptor beta chain was sequenced during a study of cytomegalovirus exposure and HLA in healthy donors. This clone is a singleton in its sample. There are 15 residues in the CDR3. From germline, CDR1 is MDHEN and CDR2 SYDVKM. Deletions cut 7 bases from V and 1 base from J, with 14 bases between. The PCR ran on 60 Vbeta and 13 Jbeta primers. Sequenced by immunoSEQ multiplex PCR; TCRdb stores in-frame clones only, minus some. The repertoire holds about 190,000 clones, with roughly 76% as singletons. Material: PBMCs. The J gene is TRBJ1-5, the V gene TRBV28; D remains ambiguous. This TCR derives from a man aged 35 to 55 in good health and CMV-seropositive. The CDR3 loop reads CASTILGGSNQPQHF. In DNA form, the CDR3 reads TGTGCCAGCACCATCTTAGGCGGGAGCAATCAGCCCCAGCATTTT.